One sample yielded the 5 T cell receptor beta chains listed below, sequenced in a study of CD8 T cells in ankylosing spondylitis. TCRdb processed the 5' RACE reads anew with MiXCR; each CDR3 protein has one entry. The sample consists of approximately 130,000 distinct CDR3 sequences, around 9.7% of them appearing once. Sequenced sample: blood, either unsorted or a sorted T cell fraction (not recorded which). The receptor source for this set is a male donor with ankylosing spondylitis or in good health (not recorded which).

This clonotype has a count of ten or more. The chain employs TRBV20-1 and TRBJ2-4; D not certain. The CDR3 runs 15 residues. Trimming removed 3 bases from V and 0 bases from J, with 12 bases in between. The germline V gene encodes CDR1 DFQATT and CDR2 SNEGSKA (reference sequence). The CDR3 loop is CSASGSEIAKNIQYF. As DNA, the CDR3 is TGCAGTGCTAGTGGGTCAGAAATAGCCAAAAACATTCAGTACTTC.

The sample holds many counts of this clonotype. This chain links TRBV29-1 with TRBJ2-7; possibly TRBD1 for D (5 bases). Germline V CDR1 and CDR2: SQVTM, ANQGSEA. Trimming shortened V by 3 bases and J by 0 bases, and 15 bases separated the two germline ends. The CDR3 consists of 15 residues. CDR3 sequence reads: CSVEPADKSSYEQYF. CDR3 sequence (DNA): TGCAGCGTTGAGCCGGCGGACAAGAGCTCCTACGAGCAGTACTTC.

This clonotype was recorded at least ten times. The gene calls are TRBV20-1 and TRBJ2-1, with 14 bases that match TRBD2. Germline V CDR1 and CDR2: DFQATT, SNEGSKA (reference sequence). The CDR3 totals 17 residues. The J segment lost 7 bases and the V segment lost 1 base, leaving 9 bases of the junction unmatched. The CDR3 is CSARAATSGRAINEQFF. The CDR3 DNA is TGCAGTGCTAGAGCCGCGACTAGCGGGAGGGCAATAAATGAGCAGTTCTTC.

The table lists this clonotype with a few counts. This rearrangement joins TRBV4-3 to TRBJ2-5; D is uncertain. The V gene lost 3 bases and the J gene lost 5 bases, with 10 bases spanning the gap. Germline V lookup: CDR1 LGHNA, CDR2 YSLEER. The CDR3 runs 13 residues. CDR3 protein: CASSQGMLETQYF. CDR3 coding DNA: TGCGCCAGCAGCCAGGGGATGCTGGAGACCCAGTACTTC.

This clonotype was recorded at least ten times. The chain combines TRBV20-1 with TRBJ2-2; D is unresolved. V gave up 4 bases and J gave up 5 bases, with 8 bases separating them. Germline V gives CDR1 DFQATT, CDR2 SNEGSKA (reference sequence). The CDR3 loop spans 12 amino acids. The CDR3 reads CSAMPPTGELFF. CDR3 coding DNA: TGCAGTGCTATGCCGCCGACCGGGGAGCTGTTTTTT.